The entry below gives a single T cell receptor (beta chain) sequence along with its context. No cognate antigen has been identified for it. No base quality information exists; no much larger clone differs at one position. This entry comes from a study of blood T cells in healthy people across ages (dated by TCRdb to 2014 to 2015). Turning to the overall study: In model experiments, template switching captured roughly one uniquely barcoded TCR beta cDNA molecule for every two T cells. To track age-related changes in TCR beta repertoire diversity, the study relied on deep sequencing normalized with unique cDNA molecular identifiers. The study analyzed two additional independent replicas of 1 million unique cDNA reads from the same blood draw for two donors, one aged 18 to 30 and one aged 80 or older. To avoid experimental bias, donors of different ages were spread randomly across the sequencing lanes. The donors were split into four age groups: young (average 16 years), middle-aged (about 40), aged (about 62) and long-lived (under 90). Study-wide conclusions, independent of this receptor: Because profiling used bulk unsorted PBMCs, naive and antigen-experienced compartments could not be compared conclusively. Estimates of total diversity from one million sequenced T cells were regarded as lower bounds and underestimates. The long-lived group showed more naive CD4+ T cells, fewer expanded clones and increased TCR diversity than the aged group, suggesting age selection. Donor CMV infection status was unknown, potentially confounding age-related changes in expanded clonotypes. Observed TCR beta diversity per million T cells fell roughly linearly with age, and a significant reduction was already apparent by age around 40. A strong correlation was found between observed TCR beta diversity and the percentage of naive T cells measured by flow cytometry.

The approximately 40 donors, aged 6 to 90 years, were systemically healthy Caucasian individuals from Russia. Ten milliliters of peripheral blood were drawn from each donor into EDTA-treated Vacutainer tubes. Ficoll-Paque density-gradient centrifugation was used to isolate PBMCs, with at least 6 million per sample. Total RNA was extracted from PBMCs with Trizol reagent, with at least 6 micrograms obtained per sample. For every donor, flow cytometry on a PBMC aliquot measured the percentage of naive CD45RAhigh/CD27high T cells. From the cysteine through the phenylalanine, the CDR3 covers 15 amino acids. Kept here is only the CDR3 DNA, which spans 45 bases and is read in frame from base 1. V is pruned by 4 bases and J by 1 base, leaving 8 bases of the junction without a gene match. The CDR1 and CDR2 encoded by the germline V gene (reference sequence) are DFQATT and SNEGSKA. The library was made by 5' RACE. These reads were obtained on an Illumina HiSeq 2500. The second PCR ran for roughly 7 to 12 cycles and used a J-beta primer mix along with a sample-barcoded 5' primer. Each TCR beta cDNA molecule received a unique molecular identifier from a template-switch 5' adaptor carrying 12 random nucleotides. At least 2.5 million CDR3-containing paired-end reads were obtained from each sample. All of the RNA was converted into first-strand cDNA using the Mint cDNA synthesis kit, with a TRBC-specific oligonucleotide serving as the primer. All cDNA was treated with uracil-DNA glycosylase and then went through a first 18-cycle PCR with the universal primers M1SS and BC2_uni_R. Concerning the study's data processing: For normalization, 1 million high-quality reads were randomly selected from each sample, with every read carrying a distinct molecular identifier. Instead of being binned into consensus sequences, reads that shared molecular identifiers were thrown out. MiTCR, with a Q25 quality threshold and the strictest error-elimination algorithm, was used for CDR3 identification, clonotype clustering and error correction. A nonparametric unseen species model using Euler transformation provided a lower-bound estimate of total TCR beta diversity. The raw public reads went through TCRdb reprocessing: fastp at Q25, MiXCR clone calling, in-frame beta chains kept. Every entry covers one CDR3 protein and lists the most common genes and DNA from its rows. TCRdb, not the authors, supplied the V and J calls. Here the sample has fewer than 800,000 distinct CDR3 sequences; roughly 21% occur a single time. Roughly 3.7% of the sample comes from the top ten.

The source is a man between 65 and 79 years old in good health. Specimen: blood. Rearrangement joined TRBV20-1 to TRBJ2-5, and 8 junctional nucleotides match TRBD2. In nucleotide form, the sequence is TGCAGTGCTAACTTAGCGGGAAAGCCCCAAGAGACCCAGTACTTC. This sequence encodes CSANLAGKPQETQYF.